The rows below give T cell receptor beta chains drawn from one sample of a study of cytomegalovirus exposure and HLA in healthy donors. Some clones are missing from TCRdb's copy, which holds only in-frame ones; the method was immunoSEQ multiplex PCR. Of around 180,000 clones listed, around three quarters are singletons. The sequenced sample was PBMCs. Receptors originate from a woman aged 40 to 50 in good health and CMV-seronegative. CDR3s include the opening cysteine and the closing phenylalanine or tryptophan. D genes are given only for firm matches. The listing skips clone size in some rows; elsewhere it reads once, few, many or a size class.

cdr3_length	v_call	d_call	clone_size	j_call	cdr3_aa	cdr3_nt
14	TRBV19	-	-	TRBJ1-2	CASSIGGFGAGYTF	TGTGCCAGTAGTATAGGAGGGTTTGGCGCTGGCTACACCTTC
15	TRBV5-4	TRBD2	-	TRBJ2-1	CASSFQRGNYNEQFF	TGTGCCAGCAGCTTCCAGCGGGGGAATTACAATGAGCAGTTCTTC
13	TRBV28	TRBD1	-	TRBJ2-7	CASSLTGVYEQYF	TGTGCCAGCAGTCTCACAGGGGTCTACGAGCAGTACTTC
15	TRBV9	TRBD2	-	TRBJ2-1	CASSVVSGRWYEQFF	TGTGCCAGCAGCGTAGTTAGCGGGAGATGGTATGAGCAGTTCTTC
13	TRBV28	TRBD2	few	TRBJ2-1	CASSLGGRYEQFF	TGTGCCAGCAGTTTAGGCGGGAGGTATGAGCAGTTCTTC
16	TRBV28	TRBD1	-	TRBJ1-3	CASSLLDRAGGNTIYF	TGTGCCAGCAGTTTATTGGACAGGGCGGGAGGAAACACCATATATTTT
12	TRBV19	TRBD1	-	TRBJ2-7	CASSFLNRDRHF	TGTGCCAGTAGTTTTCTGAACCGGGACAGGCACTTC
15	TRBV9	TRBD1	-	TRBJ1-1	CASSPLTGTGAEAFF	TGTGCCAGCAGCCCTCTGACCGGGACAGGGGCTGAAGCTTTCTTT
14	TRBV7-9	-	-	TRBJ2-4	CASSLGSFAGIQYF	TGTGCCAGCAGCTTAGGTTCGTTTGCGGGCATTCAGTACTTC
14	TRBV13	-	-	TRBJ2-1	CASSSLGGRNEQFF	TGTGCCAGCAGCTCCCTTGGCGGCCGCAATGAGCAGTTCTTC
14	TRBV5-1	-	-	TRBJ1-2	CASSLAAGRDGYTF	TGCGCCAGCAGCTTGGCGGCAGGGCGGGACGGCTACACCTTC
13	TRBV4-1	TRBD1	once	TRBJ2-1	CASSQDDRGEQFF	TGCGCCAGCAGCCAAGACGACAGGGGTGAGCAGTTCTTC
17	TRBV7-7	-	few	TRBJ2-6	CASSLGHSASGANVLTF	TGTGCTAGCAGCTTGGGACACTCGGCCTCTGGGGCCAACGTCCTGACTTTC
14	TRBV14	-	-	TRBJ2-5	CASSSERVLETQYF	TGTGCCAGCAGCTCAGAGCGGGTGCTAGAGACCCAGTACTTC
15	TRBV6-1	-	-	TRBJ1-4	CASSPQGTRNEKLFF	TGTGCCAGCAGTCCGCAGGGGACACGGAATGAAAAACTGTTTTTT
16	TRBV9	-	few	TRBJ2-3	CASSRYGGVEADTQYF	TGTGCCAGCAGCCGTTACGGGGGAGTCGAGGCAGATACGCAGTATTTT
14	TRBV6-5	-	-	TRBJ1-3	CASSAKARGNTIYF	TGTGCCAGCAGCGCAAAAGCCCGGGGAAACACCATATATTTT
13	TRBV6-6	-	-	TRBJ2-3	CASTRGESDTQYF	TGTGCCAGCACCAGGGGTGAATCAGATACGCAGTATTTT
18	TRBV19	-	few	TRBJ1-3	CASSTRVTGVGSGNTIYF	TGTGCCAGTAGTACAAGGGTCACGGGGGTCGGCTCTGGAAACACCATATATTTT
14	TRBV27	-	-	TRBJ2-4	CASSEGGVSGIQYF	TGTGCCAGCAGTGAGGGTGGAGTTAGCGGCATTCAGTACTTC
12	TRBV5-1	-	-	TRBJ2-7	CASSLTGREQYF	TGCGCCAGCAGCTTGACAGGGCGAGAGCAGTACTTC
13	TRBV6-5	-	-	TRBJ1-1	CASSYSRQTEAFF	TGTGCCAGCAGTTACTCAAGACAAACTGAAGCTTTCTTT
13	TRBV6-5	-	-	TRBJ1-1	CASSSPRGTEAFF	TGTGCCAGCAGTTCCCCCCGGGGCACTGAAGCTTTCTTT
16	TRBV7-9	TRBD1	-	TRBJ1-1	CASSPGPGGMNTEAFF	TGTGCCAGCAGCCCAGGCCCAGGGGGAATGAACACTGAAGCTTTCTTT
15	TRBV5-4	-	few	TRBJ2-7	CASSLAGAGVREQYF	TGTGCCAGCAGCTTGGCAGGGGCTGGGGTTCGGGAGCAGTACTTC
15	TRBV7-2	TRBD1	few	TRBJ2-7	CASSSGQGARYEQYF	TGTGCCAGCAGCTCCGGACAGGGGGCCCGCTACGAGCAGTACTTC
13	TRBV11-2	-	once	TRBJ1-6	CASSLAQNSPLHF	TGTGCCAGCAGCTTAGCCCAAAATTCACCCCTCCACTTT
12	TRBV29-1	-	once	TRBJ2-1	CSVEGTYNEQFF	TGCAGCGTTGAAGGTACATACAATGAGCAGTTCTTC
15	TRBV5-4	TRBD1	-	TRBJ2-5	CASSSRDRAWETQYF	TGTGCCAGCAGCTCCCGTGACAGGGCCTGGGAGACCCAGTACTTC
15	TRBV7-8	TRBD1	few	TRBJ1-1	CASSTGQGLNTEAFF	TGTGCCAGCAGCACGGGACAGGGGCTGAACACTGAAGCTTTCTTT
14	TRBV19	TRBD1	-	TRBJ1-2	CASSPGDRENGYTF	TGTGCCAGTAGTCCCGGGGACAGGGAGAATGGCTACACCTTC
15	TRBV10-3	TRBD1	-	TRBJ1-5	CAIREDRASNQPQHF	TGTGCCATCAGGGAGGACAGGGCAAGCAATCAGCCCCAGCATTTT
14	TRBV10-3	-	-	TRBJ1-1	CAISESLRNTEAFF	TGTGCCATCAGTGAGTCTCTCCGGAACACTGAAGCTTTCTTT
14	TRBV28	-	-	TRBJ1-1	CASGGGGGNTEAFF	TGTGCCAGCGGCGGCGGCGGAGGGAACACTGAAGCTTTCTTT
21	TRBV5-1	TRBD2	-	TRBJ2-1	CASSWRTPGLAGGYSYNEQFF	TGCGCCAGCAGTTGGCGAACCCCGGGACTAGCGGGGGGCTACTCCTACAATGAGCAGTTCTTC
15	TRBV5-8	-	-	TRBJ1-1	CASSFQGFRNTEAFF	TGTGCCAGCAGCTTCCAGGGATTCAGGAACACTGAAGCTTTCTTT
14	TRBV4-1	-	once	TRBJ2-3	CASNQGVGGRTQYF	TGCGCCAGCAACCAGGGGGTGGGGGGAAGGACGCAGTATTTT
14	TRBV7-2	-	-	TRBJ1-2	CASSLARGVYGYTF	TGTGCCAGCAGCTTAGCCCGCGGGGTCTATGGCTACACCTTC
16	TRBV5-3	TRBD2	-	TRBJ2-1	CARSLLMGGGYNEQFF	TGTGCCAGAAGCTTGTTGATGGGCGGGGGATACAATGAGCAGTTCTTC
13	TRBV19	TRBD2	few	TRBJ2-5	CASSQAGEETQYF	TGTGCCAGTAGTCAAGCGGGAGAAGAGACCCAGTACTTC
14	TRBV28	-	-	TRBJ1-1	CASRQNLQNTEAFF	TGTGCCAGCAGGCAGAACCTCCAGAACACTGAAGCTTTCTTT
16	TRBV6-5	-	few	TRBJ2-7	CASSYSRRGRSYEQYF	TGTGCCAGCAGTTACTCGAGGAGGGGGCGATCCTACGAGCAGTACTTC
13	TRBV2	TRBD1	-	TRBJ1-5	CASRGTGVRPQHF	TGTGCCAGCAGGGGGACAGGGGTAAGGCCCCAGCATTTT
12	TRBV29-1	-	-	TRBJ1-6	CSAGEVGSPLHF	TGCAGCGCCGGAGAGGTTGGCTCACCCCTCCACTTT
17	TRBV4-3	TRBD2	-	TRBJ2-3	CASSQRLSGASTDTQYF	TGCGCCAGCAGCCAGAGGTTAAGCGGGGCGAGCACAGATACGCAGTATTTT
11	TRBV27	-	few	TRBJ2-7	CASSSTYEQYF	TGTGCCAGCAGTTCCACCTACGAGCAGTACTTC
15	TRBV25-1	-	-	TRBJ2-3	CASSAAGSSTDTQYF	TGTGCCAGCAGTGCCGCGGGCTCTAGCACAGATACGCAGTATTTT
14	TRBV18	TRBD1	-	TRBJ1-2	CASSRDSANYGYTF	TGTGCCAGCTCACGGGACAGCGCTAACTATGGCTACACCTTC
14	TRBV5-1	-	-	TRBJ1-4	CASSLDRLHEKLFF	TGCGCCAGCAGCCTGGATCGGTTGCATGAAAAACTGTTTTTT
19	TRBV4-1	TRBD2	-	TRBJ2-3	CASSQDELRSGGSADTQYF	TGCGCCAGCAGCCAAGATGAGTTGAGGAGCGGGGGTTCAGCAGATACGCAGTATTTT
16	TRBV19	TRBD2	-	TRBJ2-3	CASSPRLAGVTDTQYF	TGTGCCAGTAGTCCCAGACTAGCGGGCGTAACAGATACGCAGTATTTT
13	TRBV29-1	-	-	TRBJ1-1	CSVAGSGDTEAFF	TGCAGCGTTGCGGGGAGCGGGGACACTGAAGCTTTCTTT
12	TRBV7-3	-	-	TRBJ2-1	CASSSVRGEQFF	TGTGCCAGCAGCTCTGTGAGAGGTGAGCAGTTCTTC
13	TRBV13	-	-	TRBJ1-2	CASSFQGRYGYTF	TGTGCCAGCAGCTTTCAGGGAAGATATGGCTACACCTTC